This TCR beta chain was observed in a study of T cell repertoires in cytomegalovirus infection. Study context: Matching HLA type, along with CMV infection, was indicated by public TCR beta signatures.

A remark on this clonotype: Its antigen is unidentified.

In TCRdb, the reads were re-called with MiXCR into one record per CDR3 protein. Among 200,000 or so distinct CDR3 sequences listed, approximately 38% were seen once. V shed 1 base and J 6 bases; nucleotides not matched to a gene: 3. The CDR3 has 15 residues. CDR1 SGHVS and CDR2 FNYEAQ come from the germline V gene. The sequences come from CD8+ T cells from cultured PBMCs, collected from culture after CMV antigen stimulation. This chain uses TRBV7-6 with TRBJ1-6; the match to TRBD1 covers 7 bases. The sequence was collected from a human donor in good health (CMV status not recorded). Some clones in this sample may be carry-over from other donors' samples. CDR3 amino acids: CASSLEGQPNSPLHF. The CDR3 bases are TGTGCCAGCAGCTTAGAGGGACAGCCTAATTCACCCCTCCACTTT. The variable domain in full, with the rest retrieved from reference TRBV7-6 and TRBJ1-6, is GAGVSQSPRYKVTKRGQDVALRCDPISGHVSLYWYRQALGQGPEFLTYFNYEAQQDKSGLPNDRFSAERPEGSISTLTIQRTEQRDSAMYRCASSLEGQPNSPLHFGNGTRLTVT.